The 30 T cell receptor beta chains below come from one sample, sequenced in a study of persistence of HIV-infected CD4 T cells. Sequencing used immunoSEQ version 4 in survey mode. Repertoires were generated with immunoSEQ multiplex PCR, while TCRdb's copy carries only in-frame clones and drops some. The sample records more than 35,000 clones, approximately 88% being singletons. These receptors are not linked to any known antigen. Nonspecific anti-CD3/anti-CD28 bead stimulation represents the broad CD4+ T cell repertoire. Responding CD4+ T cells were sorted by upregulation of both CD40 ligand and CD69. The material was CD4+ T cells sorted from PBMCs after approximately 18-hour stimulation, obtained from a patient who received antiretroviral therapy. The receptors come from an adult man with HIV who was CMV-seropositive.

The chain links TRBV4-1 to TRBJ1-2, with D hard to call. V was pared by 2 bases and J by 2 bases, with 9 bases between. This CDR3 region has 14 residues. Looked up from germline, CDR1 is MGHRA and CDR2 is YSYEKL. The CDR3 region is CASSQPDGNYGYTF. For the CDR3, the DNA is TGCGCCAGCAGCCAACCTGACGGCAACTATGGCTACACCTTC.

The CDR3 nucleotides are TGTGCCAGCAGTCCGGGGGTAGCGGGGGTTAGCACAGATACGCAGTATTTT. Its translation is CASSPGVAGVSTDTQYF. The chain recombines TRBV28 with TRBJ2-3; 9 bases align to TRBD2. The CDR3 extends over 17 amino acids. In germline, CDR1 is MDHEN, CDR2 SYDVKM. V gave up 5 bases and J gave up 0 bases; unmatched junction bases: 9.

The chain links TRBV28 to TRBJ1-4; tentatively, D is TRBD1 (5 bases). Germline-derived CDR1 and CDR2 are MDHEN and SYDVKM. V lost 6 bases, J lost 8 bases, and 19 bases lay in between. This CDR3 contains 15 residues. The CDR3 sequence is CASSSRPGRGEKLFF. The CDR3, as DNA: TGTGCCAGCAGCAGCCGTCCGGGACGAGGGGAAAAACTGTTTTTT.

In DNA, the CDR3 is TGTGCCAGTAGTATAAGGGGGCGGGAGGAGGCCAAGACCCAGTACTTC. Residues: CASSIRGREEAKTQYF. V and J are TRBV19 and TRBJ2-5, with D perhaps matching TRBD2 (8 bases). CDR1 and CDR2 (germline): LNHDA, SQIVND (reference sequence). CDR3 length equals 16 residues. V was cut by 2 bases and J by 6 bases, with 19 bases left in between.

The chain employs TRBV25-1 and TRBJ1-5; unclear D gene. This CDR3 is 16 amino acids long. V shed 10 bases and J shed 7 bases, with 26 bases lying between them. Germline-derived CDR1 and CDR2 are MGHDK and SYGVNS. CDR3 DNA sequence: TGTGCCATCTATAAGGGTATGGGCTCCGTTGGGCAGCCCCAGCATTTT. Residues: CAIYKGMGSVGQPQHF.

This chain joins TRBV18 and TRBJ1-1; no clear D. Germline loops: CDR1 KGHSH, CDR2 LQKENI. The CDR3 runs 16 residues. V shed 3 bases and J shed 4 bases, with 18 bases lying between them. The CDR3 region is CASSPLTLGSGTEAFF. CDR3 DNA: TGTGCCAGCTCACCGCTCACTCTGGGGTCTGGCACTGAAGCTTTCTTT.

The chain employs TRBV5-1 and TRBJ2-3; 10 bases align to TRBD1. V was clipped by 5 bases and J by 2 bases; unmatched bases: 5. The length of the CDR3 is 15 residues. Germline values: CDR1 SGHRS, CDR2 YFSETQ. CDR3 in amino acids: CASRRGTGDTDTQYF. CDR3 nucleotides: TGCGCCAGCAGGCGGGGGACAGGGGACACAGATACGCAGTATTTT.

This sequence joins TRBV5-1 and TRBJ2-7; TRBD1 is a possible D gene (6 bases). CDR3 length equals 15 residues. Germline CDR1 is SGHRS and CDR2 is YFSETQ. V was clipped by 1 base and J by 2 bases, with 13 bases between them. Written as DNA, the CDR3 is TGCGCCAGCAGCTTGAACAGGGACCCCCCCTACGAGCAGTACTTC. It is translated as CASSLNRDPPYEQYF.

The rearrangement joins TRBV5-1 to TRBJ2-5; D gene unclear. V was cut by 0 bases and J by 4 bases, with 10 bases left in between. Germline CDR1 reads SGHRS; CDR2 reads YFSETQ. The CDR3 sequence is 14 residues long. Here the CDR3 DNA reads TGCGCCAGCAGCTTGGGAAGAGAAGCAGAGACCCAGTACTTC. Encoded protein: CASSLGREAETQYF.

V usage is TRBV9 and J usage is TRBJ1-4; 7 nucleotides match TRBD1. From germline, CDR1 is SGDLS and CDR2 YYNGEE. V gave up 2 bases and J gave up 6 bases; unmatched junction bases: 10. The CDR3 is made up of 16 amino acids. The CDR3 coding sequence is TGTGCCAGCAGCGTCCAGAGCGGACAGGTGTATGAAAAACTGTTTTTT. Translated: CASSVQSGQVYEKLFF.

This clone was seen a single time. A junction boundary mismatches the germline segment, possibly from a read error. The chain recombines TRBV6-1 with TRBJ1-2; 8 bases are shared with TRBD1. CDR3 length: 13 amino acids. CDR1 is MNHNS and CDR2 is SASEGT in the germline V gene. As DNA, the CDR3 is TGTGCCAGCAGTTCCCGGCAGGGGGCCCGCTACCCCTTC. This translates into CASSSRQGARYPF.

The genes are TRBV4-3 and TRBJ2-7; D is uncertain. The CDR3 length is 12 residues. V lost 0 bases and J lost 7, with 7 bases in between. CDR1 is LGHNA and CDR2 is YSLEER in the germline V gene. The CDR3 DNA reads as TGCGCCAGCAGCCAAGACCACCGGGAGCAGTACTTC. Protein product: CASSQDHREQYF.

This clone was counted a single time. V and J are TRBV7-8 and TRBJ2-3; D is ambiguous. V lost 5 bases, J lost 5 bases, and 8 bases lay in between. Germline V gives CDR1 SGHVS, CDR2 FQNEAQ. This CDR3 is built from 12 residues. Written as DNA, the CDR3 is TGTGCCAGCAGCCCGAAAGGAGATACGCAGTATTTT. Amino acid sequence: CASSPKGDTQYF.

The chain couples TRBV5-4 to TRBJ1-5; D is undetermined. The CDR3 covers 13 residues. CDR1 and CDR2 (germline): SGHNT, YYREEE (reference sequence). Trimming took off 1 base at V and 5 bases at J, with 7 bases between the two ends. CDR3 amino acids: CASSLFPDQPQHF. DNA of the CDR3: TGTGCCAGCAGCTTGTTCCCCGATCAGCCCCAGCATTTT.

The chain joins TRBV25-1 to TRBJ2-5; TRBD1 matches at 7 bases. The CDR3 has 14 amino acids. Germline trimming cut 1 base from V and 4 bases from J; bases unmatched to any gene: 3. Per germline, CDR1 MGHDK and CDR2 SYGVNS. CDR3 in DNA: TGTGCCAGCAGTGAATGGAAGGGGGCAGAGACCCAGTACTTC. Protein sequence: CASSEWKGAETQYF.

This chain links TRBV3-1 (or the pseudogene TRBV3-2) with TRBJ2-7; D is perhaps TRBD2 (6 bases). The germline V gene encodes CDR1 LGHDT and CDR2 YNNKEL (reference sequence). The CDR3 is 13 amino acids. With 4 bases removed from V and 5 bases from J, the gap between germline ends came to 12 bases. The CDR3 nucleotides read TGTGCCAGCAGCCCGACTAGTTGGGACGAGCAGTACTTC. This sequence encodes CASSPTSWDEQYF.

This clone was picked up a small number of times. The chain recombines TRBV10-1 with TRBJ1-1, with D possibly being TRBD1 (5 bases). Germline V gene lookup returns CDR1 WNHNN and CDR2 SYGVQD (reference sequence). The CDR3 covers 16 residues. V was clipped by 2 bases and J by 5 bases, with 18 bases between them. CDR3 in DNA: TGCGCCAGCAGTGAGAGTCGGCTCCAGGGAGGGACTGAAGCTTTCTTT. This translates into CASSESRLQGGTEAFF.

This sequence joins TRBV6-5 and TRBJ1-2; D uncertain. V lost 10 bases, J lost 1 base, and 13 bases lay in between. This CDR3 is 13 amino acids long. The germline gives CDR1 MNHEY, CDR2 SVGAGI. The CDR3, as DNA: TGTGCCACCTCTTTAGAACTTAACTATGGCTACACCTTC. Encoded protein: CATSLELNYGYTF.

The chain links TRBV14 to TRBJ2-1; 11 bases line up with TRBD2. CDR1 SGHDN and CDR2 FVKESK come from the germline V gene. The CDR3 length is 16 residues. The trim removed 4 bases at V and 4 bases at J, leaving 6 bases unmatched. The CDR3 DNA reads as TGTGCCAGCAGCCCGGTAGCGGGAGGGTTATACAATGAGCAGTTCTTC. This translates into CASSPVAGGLYNEQFF.

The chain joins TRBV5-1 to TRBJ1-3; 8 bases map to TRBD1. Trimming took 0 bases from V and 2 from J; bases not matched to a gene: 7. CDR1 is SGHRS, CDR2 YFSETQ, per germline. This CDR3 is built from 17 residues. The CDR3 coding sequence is TGCGCCAGCAGCTTGGTTCGGCCAGGGGGCACTGGAAACACCATATATTTT. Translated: CASSLVRPGGTGNTIYF.

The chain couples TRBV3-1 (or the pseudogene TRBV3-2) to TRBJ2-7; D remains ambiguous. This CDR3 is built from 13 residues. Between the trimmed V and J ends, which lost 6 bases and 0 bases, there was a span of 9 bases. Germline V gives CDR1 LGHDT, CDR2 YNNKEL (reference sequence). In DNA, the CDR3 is TGTGCCAGCAGTCTCTCCTCCTCCTACGAGCAGTACTTC. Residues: CASSLSSSYEQYF.

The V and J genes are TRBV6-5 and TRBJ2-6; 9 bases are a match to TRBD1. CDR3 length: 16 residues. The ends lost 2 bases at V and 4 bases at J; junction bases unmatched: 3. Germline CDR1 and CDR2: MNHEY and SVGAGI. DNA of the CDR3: TGTGCCAGCAGTTACGGGACAGGGACAGGGGCCAACGTCCTGACTTTC. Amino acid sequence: CASSYGTGTGANVLTF.

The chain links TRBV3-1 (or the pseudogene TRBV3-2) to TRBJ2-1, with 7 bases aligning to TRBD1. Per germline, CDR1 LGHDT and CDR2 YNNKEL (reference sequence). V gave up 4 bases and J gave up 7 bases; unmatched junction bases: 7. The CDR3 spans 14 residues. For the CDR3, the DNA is TGTGCCAGCAGCCCCGAAAAGGGGGCAAATGAGCAGTTCTTC. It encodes CASSPEKGANEQFF.

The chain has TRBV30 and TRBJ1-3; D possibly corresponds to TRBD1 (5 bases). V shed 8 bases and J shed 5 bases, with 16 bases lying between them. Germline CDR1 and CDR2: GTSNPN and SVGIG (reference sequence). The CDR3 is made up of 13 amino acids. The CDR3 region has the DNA TGTGCCGCAACGCGAGGGGCTCGAAACACCATATATTTT. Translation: CAATRGARNTIYF.

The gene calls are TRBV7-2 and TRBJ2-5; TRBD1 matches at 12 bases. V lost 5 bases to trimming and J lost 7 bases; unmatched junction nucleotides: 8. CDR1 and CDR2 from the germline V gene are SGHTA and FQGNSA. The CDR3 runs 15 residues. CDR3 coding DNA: TGTGCCAGCAGCGATAGGGGACAGGGGGCTAGGACCCAGTACTTC. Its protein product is CASSDRGQGARTQYF. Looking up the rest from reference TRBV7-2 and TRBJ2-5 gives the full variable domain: GAGVSQSPSNKVTEKGKDVELRCDPISGHTALYWYRQSLGQGLEFLIYFQGNSAPDKSGLPSDRFSAERTGGSVSTLTIQRTQQEDSAVYLCASSDRGQGARTQYFGPGTRLLVL.

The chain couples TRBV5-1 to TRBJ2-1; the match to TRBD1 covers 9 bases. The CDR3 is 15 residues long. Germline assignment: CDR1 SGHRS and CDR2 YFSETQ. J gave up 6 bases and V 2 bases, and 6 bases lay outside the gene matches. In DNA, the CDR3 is TGCGCCAGCAGCTTTGCGGGGGACAGGGCCAATGAGCAGTTCTTC. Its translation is CASSFAGDRANEQFF.

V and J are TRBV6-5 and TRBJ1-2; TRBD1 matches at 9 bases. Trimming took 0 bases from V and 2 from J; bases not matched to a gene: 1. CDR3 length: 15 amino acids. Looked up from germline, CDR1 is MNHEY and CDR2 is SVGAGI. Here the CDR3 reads CASSYSGTGNYGYTF. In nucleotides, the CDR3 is TGTGCCAGCAGTTACTCCGGGACAGGGAACTATGGCTACACCTTC.

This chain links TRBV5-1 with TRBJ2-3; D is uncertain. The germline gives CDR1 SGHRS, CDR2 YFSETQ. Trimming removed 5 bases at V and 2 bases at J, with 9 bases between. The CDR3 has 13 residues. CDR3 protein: CASRGSNTDTQYF. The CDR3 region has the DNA TGCGCCAGCAGAGGTTCCAACACAGATACGCAGTATTTT.

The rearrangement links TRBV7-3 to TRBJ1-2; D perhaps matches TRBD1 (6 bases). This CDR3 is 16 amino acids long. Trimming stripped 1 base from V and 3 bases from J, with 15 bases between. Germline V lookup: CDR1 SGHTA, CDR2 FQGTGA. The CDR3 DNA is TGTGCCAGCAGCTTAAATTCCCGGGGGGCGGACTATGGCTACACCTTC. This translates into CASSLNSRGADYGYTF.

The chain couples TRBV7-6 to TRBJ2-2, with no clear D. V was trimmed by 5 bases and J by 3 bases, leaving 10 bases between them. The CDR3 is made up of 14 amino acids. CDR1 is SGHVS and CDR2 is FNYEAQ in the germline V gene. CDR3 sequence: CASSRADDTGELFF. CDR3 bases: TGTGCCAGCAGCCGAGCCGATGACACCGGGGAGCTGTTTTTT.